This T cell receptor beta chain was identified in a study of identical twins. TCRdb re-derived calls from the 5' RACE reads in MiXCR, one entry per CDR3 protein. The table lists over 250,000 distinct CDR3 sequences, over 8.5% of them singletons. The CDR3 is made up of 11 amino acids. Germline V lookup: CDR1 GTSNPN, CDR2 SVGIG (reference sequence). V shed 5 bases and J shed 9 bases, with 12 bases lying between them. General observations from the study: Out-of-frame alpha sequences common to twins were enriched for low generation probability.

This clonotype showed up just a few times. Its cognate antigen is unknown. These data were also reused for a study on yellow fever vaccine responses in identical twins.

Sequenced: CD8+ T cells sorted from blood. This chain uses TRBV30 with TRBJ2-3; no clear D. This sequence originates from a woman aged 18-29 years in good health. The CDR3 DNA reads as TGTGCCTGGGGTGATGGGCCCACGCAGTATTTT. Translated: CAWGDGPTQYF.